What follows are 20 T cell receptor beta chains derived from one specimen sequenced in a study of T cell responses to AZD1222 COVID-19 vaccine. Sequencing was performed with immunoSEQ multiplex PCR; in TCRdb, only in-frame clones are kept and a portion is missing. The data show about 120,000 clones, about 90% seen once. The material sequenced was peripheral blood, taken on day 0 of AZD1222 vaccination. The receptor set was obtained from an adult in good health.

The chain carries TRBV5-1 and TRBJ2-1; 11 nucleotides agree with TRBD1. The germline CDR1 and CDR2 sequences are SGHRS and YFSETQ. Losses at the gene ends were 6 bases for V and 8 bases for J; bases not matched to a gene: 4. The CDR3 totals 13 residues. As DNA, the CDR3 is TGCGCCAGCACCTGGACAGGGGGCGATGAGCAGTTCTTC. Its translation is CASTWTGGDEQFF.

The CDR3 region has the DNA TGCGCCAGCAGCTTGGTCGGACAGGGGGCGTATGGCTACACCTTC. This gives the protein CASSLVGQGAYGYTF. The V and J genes are TRBV5-1 and TRBJ1-2, with 11 positions matching TRBD1. Looked up from germline, CDR1 is SGHRS and CDR2 is YFSETQ. With V trimmed by 0 bases and J by 5 bases, 3 bases remained unmatched. The length of the CDR3 is 15 residues.

The chain recombines TRBV7-6 with TRBJ2-7, with TRBD1 matching 7 bases. This CDR3 is 15 amino acids long. V gave up 3 bases and J gave up 4 bases; unmatched junction bases: 9. The germline V gene has CDR1 SGHVS and CDR2 FNYEAQ. This CDR3 reads CASSLFGQGEYEQYF. CDR3 nucleotide sequence: TGTGCCAGCAGCTTGTTCGGGCAGGGGGAATACGAGCAGTACTTC.

J is TRBJ1-1 and V is TRBV28, with D uncertain. Per germline, CDR1 MDHEN and CDR2 SYDVKM. V was pared by 5 bases and J by 1 base, with 8 bases between. The CDR3 runs 13 residues. The CDR3 coding sequence is TGTGCCAGCAGTGGGCCAGGGAACACTGAAGCTTTCTTT. Its translation is CASSGPGNTEAFF.

This clone was seen once. The chain is built from TRBV13 and TRBJ1-4; TRBD1 aligns across 7 bases. The length of the CDR3 is 14 residues. CDR1 is PRHDT and CDR2 is FYEKMQ in the germline V gene (reference sequence). After removal of 3 bases from V and 5 bases from J, the junction contained 3 bases not matched to a gene. The CDR3 nucleotides read TGTGCCAGCAGCTTGACAGGGAACAATGAAAAACTGTTTTTT. Amino acids: CASSLTGNNEKLFF.

This sequence joins TRBV4-1 and TRBJ2-7; TRBD1 might be the D (5 bases). Germline lookup yields CDR1 MGHRA and CDR2 YSYEKL. The CDR3 has 15 amino acids. Deletions cut 4 bases from V and 0 bases from J, with 13 bases between. CDR3 sequence: CASSPPAGFSYEQYF. The CDR3, as DNA: TGCGCCAGCAGCCCCCCGGCAGGGTTCTCCTACGAGCAGTACTTC.

The rearrangement links TRBV11-3 to TRBJ2-7; D is possibly TRBD1 (5 bases). This CDR3 has 14 residues. Germline CDR1 is SGHNT and CDR2 is YENEEA. The V gene lost 0 bases and the J gene lost 7 bases, with 13 bases spanning the gap. CDR3 in amino acids: CASSLDPGSREQYF. CDR3 nucleotide sequence: TGTGCCAGCAGCTTAGATCCAGGGTCCCGAGAGCAGTACTTC.

This sequence joins TRBV10-2 and TRBJ2-1; 8 positions agree with TRBD2. V was pared by 8 bases and J by 4 bases, with 7 bases of the junction left unmatched. CDR1 and CDR2 (germline): WSHSY, SAAADI. The CDR3 is made up of 14 amino acids. The CDR3 bases are TGCGCCAGCCGCGCGGGAGGCCCTTACAATGAGCAGTTCTTC. Translation gives CASRAGGPYNEQFF.

The CDR3 here is CASSTMVLTTIYF. The CDR3 DNA follows: TGTGCCAGCAGTACCATGGTCCTCACCACCATATATTTT. The chain employs TRBV28 and TRBJ1-3; D remains unclear. Trimming took 5 bases from V and 9 from J, leaving 14 bases between them. The CDR3 contains 13 residues. In germline, CDR1 is MDHEN, CDR2 SYDVKM.

The chain is built from TRBV27 and TRBJ2-2, with a weak D call TRBD1 (5 bases). From germline, CDR1 is MNHEY and CDR2 SMNVEV (reference sequence). CDR3 length: 12 residues. Trimming left V 5 bases short and J 7 bases short, with 8 bases between. CDR3: CASSPDSGELFF. CDR3 coding DNA: TGTGCCAGCAGTCCCGACAGCGGGGAGCTGTTTTTT.

This sequence joins TRBV12-5 and TRBJ1-2; D perhaps matches TRBD1 (6 bases). The V gene lost 3 bases and the J gene lost 5 bases, with 13 bases spanning the gap. CDR3 length equals 14 residues. The germline V gene has CDR1 LGHNT and CDR2 FRNRAP. The chain's CDR3 is CASGFHRTAYGYTF. The CDR3 coding sequence is TGTGCTAGTGGTTTCCACCGGACAGCTTATGGCTACACCTTC.

Only one count was recorded for this clone. The rearrangement joins TRBV5-4 to TRBJ2-1; TRBD2 aligns across 7 bases. With 4 bases clipped from V and 5 bases from J, the junction kept 9 bases outside the gene matches. CDR1 is SGHNT, CDR2 YYREEE, per germline (reference sequence). The CDR3 is 15 amino acids. The CDR3 DNA reads as TGTGCCAGCAGCCGTCCTAGCGGTAAGAACAATGAGCAGTTCTTC. Translated, it gives CASSRPSGKNNEQFF.

This clone was seen a handful of times. V and J are TRBV27 and TRBJ1-4, with TRBD1 matching over 7 bases. There are 15 residues in the CDR3. Germline loops: CDR1 MNHEY, CDR2 SMNVEV (reference sequence). Trimming at V came to 4 bases and at J to 3 bases, leaving 5 bases not matched to a gene. The CDR3 region is CASSYRQGANEKLFF. CDR3 nucleotides: TGTGCCAGCAGTTACCGCCAGGGGGCTAATGAAAAACTGTTTTTT.

The chain has TRBV7-9 and TRBJ2-2; D is unresolved. The germline V gene encodes CDR1 SEHNR and CDR2 FQNEAQ (reference sequence). Trimming pared 5 bases from V and 10 bases from J, leaving 14 bases between. The CDR3 consists of 13 residues. The CDR3 reads CASSEGGASELFF. CDR3 coding DNA: TGTGCCAGCAGCGAAGGTGGCGCCTCGGAGCTGTTTTTT.

V gene TRBV7-2 combines with J gene TRBJ1-2, with a weak D call TRBD1 (6 bases). Germline V gene data show CDR1 as SGHTA and CDR2 as FQGNSA. V was cut by 1 base and J by 2 bases, with 14 bases left in between. The CDR3 runs 16 residues. The CDR3, as DNA: TGTGCCAGCAGCTTAGTATTTGGGGGCTTGAACTATGGCTACACCTTC. It translates to CASSLVFGGLNYGYTF.

This clone appeared once. V gene TRBV2 combines with J gene TRBJ2-1; 9 nucleotides agree with TRBD1. Germline V gene sequence: CDR1 SNHLY, CDR2 FYNNEI. There are 13 residues in the CDR3. The ends lost 6 bases at V and 10 bases at J; junction bases unmatched: 7. The DNA of the CDR3 is TGTGCCAGCAGGCTAGGACAGGGGAACGAGCAGTTCTTC. Encoded protein: CASRLGQGNEQFF.

The chain links TRBV7-2 to TRBJ2-7; D not resolved. V lost 2 bases, J lost 6 bases, and 17 bases lay in between. The CDR3 loop spans 15 amino acids. CDR1 SGHTA and CDR2 FQGNSA come from the germline V gene. The CDR3 loop is CASSLLFNRQVEQYF. The CDR3 DNA reads as TGTGCCAGCAGCTTATTATTTAACCGGCAGGTCGAGCAGTACTTC.

The chain carries TRBV2 and TRBJ1-2; no clear D. Germline CDR1 and CDR2: SNHLY and FYNNEI. V was trimmed by 8 bases and J by 4 bases, leaving 11 bases between them. The CDR3 contains 12 residues. The CDR3 DNA reads TGTGCCAGCCGGGCGAACCTCTATGGCTACACCTTC. Translation: CASRANLYGYTF.

This clone was found once. CDR3 in amino acids: CASSALVNEQFF. The DNA of the CDR3 is TGTGCCAGCAGTGCTCTGGTGAATGAGCAGTTCTTC. This chain uses TRBV2 with TRBJ2-1; D is unresolved. The V and J ends lost 4 bases and 7 bases respectively, with 8 bases between them. The CDR3 is made up of 12 amino acids. The germline V gene has CDR1 SNHLY and CDR2 FYNNEI.

This chain connects TRBV11-2 to TRBJ2-4; no reliable D call. Germline V gene lookup returns CDR1 SGHAT and CDR2 FQNNGV. V was pared by 4 bases and J by 0 bases, with 7 bases between. The CDR3 contains 14 residues. The CDR3 is CASSSTLAKNIQYF. The DNA for the CDR3 is TGTGCCAGCAGCTCGACACTAGCCAAAAACATTCAGTACTTC.